Listed below are T cell receptor beta chains from one sample, sequenced in a study of blood T cells in healthy people across ages. TCRdb reanalysed the 5' RACE reads using MiXCR and keeps one entry per CDR3 protein. The sample consists of under 1 million distinct CDR3 sequences, about 42% of them appearing once. Sequencing used blood. Receptors originate from a man between 60 and 70 years old in good health. Each CDR3 is given with its conserved first and last residue. A D gene is named only where the DNA matches it firmly. Not every row has a clone size; where given, it reads once, few, many or a size class.

V,J,length,D,size,CDR3,DNA
TRBV27,TRBJ1-5,14,-,-,CASSLGGAPGSQHF,TGTGCCAGCAGTTTAGGGGGGGCGCCCGGGTCCCAGCATTTT
TRBV30,TRBJ1-6,14,-,-,CAWSVLSNNSPLHF,TGTGCCTGGAGTGTGCTGTCCAATAATTCACCCCTCCACTTT
TRBV29-1,TRBJ2-3,17,TRBD2,-,CSVVNSGTSGGIDTQYF,TGCAGCGTTGTGAACTCCGGGACTAGCGGGGGCATAGATACGCAGTATTTT
TRBV20-1,TRBJ2-1,14,TRBD1,-,CSARLTGGIYEQFF,TGCAGTGCTAGACTTACAGGGGGCATCTATGAGCAGTTCTTC
TRBV5-5,TRBJ2-5,14,TRBD1,few,CASSSDRGLETQYF,TGTGCCAGCAGCTCCGACAGGGGCCTAGAGACCCAGTACTTC
TRBV5-1,TRBJ2-5,14,TRBD1,-,CASSLGTVQGEQYF,TGCGCCAGCAGTCTTGGGACAGTCCAGGGTGAGCAGTACTTC
TRBV20-1,TRBJ2-5,12,-,-,CSARPQLETQYF,TGCAGTGCTAGGCCTCAGTTGGAGACCCAGTACTTC
TRBV7-2,TRBJ1-5,12,-,-,CASSFNLQPQHF,TGTGCCAGCAGCTTTAATCTTCAGCCCCAGCATTTT
TRBV5-1,TRBJ2-3,16,-,-,CASSLSGTFPTDTQYF,TGCGCCAGCAGCTTGTCAGGGACCTTCCCCACAGATACGCAGTATTTT
TRBV7-2,TRBJ2-1,13,-,few,CASSSSGSDEQFF,TGTGCCAGCAGCTCAAGTGGAAGCGATGAGCAGTTCTTC
TRBV2,TRBJ1-5,14,-,-,CASSPGHNNQPQHF,TGTGCCAGCAGTCCGGGACACAACAATCAGCCCCAGCATTTT
TRBV3-1,TRBJ1-6,13,-,few,CASSPRENSPLHF,TGTGCCAGCAGCCCCAGGGAGAATTCACCCCTCCACTTT
TRBV6-6,TRBJ2-3,12,-,many,CASTTGGDTQYF,TGTGCCAGCACCACGGGCGGAGATACGCAGTATTTT
TRBV5-5,TRBJ1-1,14,-,-,CASSDGTLNTEAFF,TGTGCCAGCAGCGATGGGACCTTGAACACTGAAGCTTTCTTT
TRBV12-3/TRBV12-4,TRBJ2-7,14,-,-,CASTAGTHSYEQYF,TGTGCCAGCACCGCCGGGACACACTCCTACGAGCAGTACTTC
TRBV20-1,TRBJ1-1,12,-,few,CSARPDYTEAFF,TGCAGTGCTAGGCCGGATTACACTGAAGCTTTCTTT
TRBV20-1,TRBJ1-2,14,TRBD1,many,CSANKDRDNYGYTF,TGCAGTGCTAACAAAGACAGGGACAACTATGGCTACACCTTC
TRBV7-8,TRBJ2-7,15,TRBD1,-,CASSGRDRISYEQYF,TGTGCCAGCAGCGGCCGGGACAGGATCTCCTACGAGCAGTACTTC